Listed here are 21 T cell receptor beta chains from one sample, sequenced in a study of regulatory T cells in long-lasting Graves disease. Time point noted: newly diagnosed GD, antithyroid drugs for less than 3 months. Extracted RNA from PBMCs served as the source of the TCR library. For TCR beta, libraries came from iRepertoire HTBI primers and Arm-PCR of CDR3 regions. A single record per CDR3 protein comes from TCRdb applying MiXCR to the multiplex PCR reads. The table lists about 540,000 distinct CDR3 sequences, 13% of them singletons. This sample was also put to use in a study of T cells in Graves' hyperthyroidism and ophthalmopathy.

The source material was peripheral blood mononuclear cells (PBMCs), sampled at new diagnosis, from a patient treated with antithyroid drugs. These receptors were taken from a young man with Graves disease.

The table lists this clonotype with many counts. CDR3 in amino acids: CASRVRAANYGYTF. The CDR3 coding sequence is TGTGCCAGCAGGGTCCGGGCCGCTAACTATGGCTACACCTTC. V usage is TRBV2 and J usage is TRBJ1-2; no reliable D call. This CDR3 spans 14 amino acids. CDR1 is SNHLY, CDR2 FYNNEI, per germline. The germline V and J ends were trimmed by 6 bases and 0 bases, with 11 bases remaining between them.

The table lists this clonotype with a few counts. CDR3 in amino acids: CAISAPPNTGELFF. CDR3 DNA: TGTGCCATCAGTGCCCCTCCGAACACCGGGGAGCTGTTTTTT. The chain joins TRBV10-3 to TRBJ2-2; no definite D call. The germline gives CDR1 ENHRY, CDR2 SYGVKD. The length of the CDR3 is 14 residues. V lost 4 bases, J lost 0 bases, and 6 bases lay in between.

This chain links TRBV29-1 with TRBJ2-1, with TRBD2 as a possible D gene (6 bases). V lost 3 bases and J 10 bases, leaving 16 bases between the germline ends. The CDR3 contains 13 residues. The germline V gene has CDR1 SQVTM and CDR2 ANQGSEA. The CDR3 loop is CSVEETGEDEQFF. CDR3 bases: TGCAGCGTTGAGGAGACGGGAGAGGACGAGCAGTTCTTC.

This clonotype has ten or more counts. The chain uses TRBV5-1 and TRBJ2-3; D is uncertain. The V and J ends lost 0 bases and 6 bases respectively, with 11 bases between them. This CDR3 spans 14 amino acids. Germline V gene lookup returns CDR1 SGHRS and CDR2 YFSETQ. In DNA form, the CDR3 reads TGCGCCAGCAGCTTGGTAACCCAGGAGGATACGCAGTATTTT. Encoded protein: CASSLVTQEDTQYF. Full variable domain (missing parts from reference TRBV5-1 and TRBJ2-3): KAGVTQTPRYLIKTRGQQVTLSCSPISGHRSVSWYQQTPGQGLQFLFEYFSETQRNKGNFPGRFSGRQFSNSRSEMNVSTLELGDSALYLCASSLVTQEDTQYFGPGTRLTVL.

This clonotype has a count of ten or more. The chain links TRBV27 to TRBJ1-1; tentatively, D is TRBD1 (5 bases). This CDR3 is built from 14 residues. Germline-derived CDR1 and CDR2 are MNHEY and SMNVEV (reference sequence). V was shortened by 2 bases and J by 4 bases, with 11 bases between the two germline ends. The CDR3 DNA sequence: TGTGCCAGCAGTTTAAGTGGGGGGTTCACTGAAGCTTTCTTT. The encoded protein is CASSLSGGFTEAFF.

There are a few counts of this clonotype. The CDR3, as DNA: TGTGCGGTAGACTATAGCAATCAGCCCCAGCATTTT. As protein: CAVDYSNQPQHF. The chain joins TRBV25-1 to TRBJ1-5; D uncertain. This CDR3 has 12 amino acids. Germline V lookup: CDR1 MGHDK, CDR2 SYGVNS.

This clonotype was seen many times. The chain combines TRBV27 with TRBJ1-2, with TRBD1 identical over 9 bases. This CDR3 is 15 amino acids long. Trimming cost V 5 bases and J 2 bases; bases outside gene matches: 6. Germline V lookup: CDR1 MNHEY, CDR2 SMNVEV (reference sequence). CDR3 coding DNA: TGTGCCAGCAGTGCCTTTGGGACAGGGAACTATGGCTACACCTTC. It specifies CASSAFGTGNYGYTF.

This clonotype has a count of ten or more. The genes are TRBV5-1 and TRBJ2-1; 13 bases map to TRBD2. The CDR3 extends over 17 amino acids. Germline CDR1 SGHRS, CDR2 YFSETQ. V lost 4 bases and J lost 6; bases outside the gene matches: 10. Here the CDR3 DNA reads TGCGCCAGCAGCCCGGGGACCAGACTAGCGGGAGGCAATGAGCAGTTCTTC. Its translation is CASSPGTRLAGGNEQFF.

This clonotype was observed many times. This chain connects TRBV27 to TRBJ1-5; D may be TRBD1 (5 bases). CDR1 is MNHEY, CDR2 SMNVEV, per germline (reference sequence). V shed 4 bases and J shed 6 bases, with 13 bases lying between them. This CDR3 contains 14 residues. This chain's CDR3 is CASSSSGGTQPQHF. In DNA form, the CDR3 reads TGTGCCAGCAGTTCCTCCGGGGGAACTCAGCCCCAGCATTTT.

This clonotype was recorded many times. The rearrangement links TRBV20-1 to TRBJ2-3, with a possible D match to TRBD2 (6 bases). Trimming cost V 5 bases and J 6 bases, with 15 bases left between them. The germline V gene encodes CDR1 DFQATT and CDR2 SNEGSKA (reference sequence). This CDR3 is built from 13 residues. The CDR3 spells CSARGTLGDTQYF. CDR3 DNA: TGCAGTGCTCGCGGGACTCTCGGGGATACGCAGTATTTT.

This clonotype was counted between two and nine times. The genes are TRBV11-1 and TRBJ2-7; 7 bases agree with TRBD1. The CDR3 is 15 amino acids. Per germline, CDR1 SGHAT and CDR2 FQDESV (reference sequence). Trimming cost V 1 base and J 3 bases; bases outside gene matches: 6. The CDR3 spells CASSLVRGQIYEQYF. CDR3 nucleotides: TGTGCCAGCAGCTTAGTTAGGGGACAGATCTACGAGCAGTACTTC.

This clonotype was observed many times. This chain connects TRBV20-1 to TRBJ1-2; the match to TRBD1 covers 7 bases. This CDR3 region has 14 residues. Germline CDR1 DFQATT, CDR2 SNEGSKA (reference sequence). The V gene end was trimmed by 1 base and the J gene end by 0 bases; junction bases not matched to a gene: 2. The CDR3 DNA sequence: TGCAGTGCTAGAGGAGGACAGGCTAACTATGGCTACACCTTC. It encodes CSARGGQANYGYTF.

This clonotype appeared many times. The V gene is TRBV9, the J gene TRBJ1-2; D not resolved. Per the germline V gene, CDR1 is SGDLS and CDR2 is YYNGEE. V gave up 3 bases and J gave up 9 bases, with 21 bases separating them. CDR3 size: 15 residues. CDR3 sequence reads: CASSGRVDEEERYTF. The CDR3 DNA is TGTGCCAGCAGCGGGAGGGTCGACGAGGAGGAACGCTACACCTTC.

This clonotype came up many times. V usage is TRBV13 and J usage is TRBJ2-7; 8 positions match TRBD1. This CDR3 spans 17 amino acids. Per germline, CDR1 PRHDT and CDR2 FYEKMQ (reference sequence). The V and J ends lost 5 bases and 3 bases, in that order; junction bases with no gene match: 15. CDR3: CASSGSGGQTPFYEQYF. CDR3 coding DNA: TGTGCCAGCAGCGGTTCAGGGGGCCAAACCCCCTTCTACGAGCAGTACTTC.

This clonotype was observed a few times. The CDR3 loop is CASSPGLAGTSTDTQYF. CDR3 in DNA: TGTGCCAGCAGCCCCGGACTAGCGGGGACTAGCACAGATACGCAGTATTTT. V is TRBV3-1 and J is TRBJ2-3; 12 nucleotides line up with TRBD2. The CDR3 length is 17 residues. Trimming removed 4 bases from V and 0 bases from J; junction bases left unmatched: 5. Germline V gene lookup returns CDR1 LGHDT and CDR2 YNNKEL (reference sequence).

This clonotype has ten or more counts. The CDR3 DNA reads as TGTGCCAGCAGCAGACTAGCGGGAGATGAGCAGTTCTTC. This codes for CASSRLAGDEQFF. The V call is TRBV5-6, the J call TRBJ2-1; TRBD2 matches 12 bases. The CDR3 covers 13 residues. CDR1 SGHDT and CDR2 YYEEEE come from the germline V gene. Germline trimming cut 4 bases from V and 8 bases from J; bases unmatched to any gene: 1.

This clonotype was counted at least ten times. CDR3 residues: CASSHSGSSSYEQYF. CDR3 nucleotide sequence: TGTGCCAGCAGTCATAGCGGGTCTAGCTCCTACGAGCAGTACTTC. The rearrangement links TRBV28 to TRBJ2-7, with 7 nucleotides matching TRBD2. After removal of 5 bases from V and 0 bases from J, the junction contained 7 bases not matched to a gene. Germline CDR1 MDHEN, CDR2 SYDVKM. This CDR3 contains 15 residues.

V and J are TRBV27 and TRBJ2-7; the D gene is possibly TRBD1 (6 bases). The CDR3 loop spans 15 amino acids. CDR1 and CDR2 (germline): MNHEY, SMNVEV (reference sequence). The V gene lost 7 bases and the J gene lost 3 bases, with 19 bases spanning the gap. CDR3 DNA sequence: TGTGCCAGCACTCCCAACTCTGGCAGGGGCTACGAGCAGTACTTC. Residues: CASTPNSGRGYEQYF.

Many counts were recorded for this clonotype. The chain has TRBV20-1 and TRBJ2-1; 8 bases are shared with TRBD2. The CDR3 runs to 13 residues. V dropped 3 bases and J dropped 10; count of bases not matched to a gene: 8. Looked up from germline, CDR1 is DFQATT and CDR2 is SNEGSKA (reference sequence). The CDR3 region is CSASSGTVVEQFF. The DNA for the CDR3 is TGCAGTGCTAGTAGCGGGACTGTCGTGGAGCAGTTCTTC.

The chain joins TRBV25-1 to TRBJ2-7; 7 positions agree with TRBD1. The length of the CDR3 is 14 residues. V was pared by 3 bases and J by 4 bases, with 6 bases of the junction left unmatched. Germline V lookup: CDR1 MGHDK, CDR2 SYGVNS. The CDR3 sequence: CASSDRGRGYEQYF. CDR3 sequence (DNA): TGTGCCAGCAGTGATAGGGGGCGAGGGTACGAGCAGTACTTC.

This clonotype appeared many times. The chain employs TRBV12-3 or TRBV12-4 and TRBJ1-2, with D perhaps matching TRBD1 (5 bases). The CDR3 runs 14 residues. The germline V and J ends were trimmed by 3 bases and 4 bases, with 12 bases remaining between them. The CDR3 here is CASSFRVGGYGYTF. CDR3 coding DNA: TGTGCCAGCAGTTTTAGGGTGGGGGGCTATGGCTACACCTTC.